This passage covers 23 T cell receptor beta chains from one sample sequenced in a study of blood T cells in healthy people across ages. A second PCR, run for roughly 7 to 12 cycles, used a sample-barcoded 5' primer plus a J-beta primer mix. Each CDR3 protein is one row after TCRdb ran MiXCR on the 5' RACE reads. The table includes more than 1 million distinct CDR3 sequences, 35% to 55% detected once. Sequenced material: blood. These receptors all come from an older woman in good health.

This clonotype was observed at least ten times. The rearrangement links TRBV7-3 to TRBJ2-3, with a weak D call TRBD2 (5 bases). This CDR3 is 15 amino acids long. Trimming removed 4 bases from V and 2 bases from J, with 13 bases in between. Germline V gene data show CDR1 as SGHTA and CDR2 as FQGTGA. The DNA for the CDR3 is TGTGCCAGCAGCTATAGCGATCCTTACACAGATACGCAGTATTTT. Encoded protein: CASSYSDPYTDTQYF.

This clonotype has a handful of counts. V usage is TRBV14 and J usage is TRBJ2-7; D may be TRBD1 (6 bases). In germline, CDR1 is SGHDN, CDR2 FVKESK. V lost 3 bases and J 3 bases, leaving 21 bases between the germline ends. This CDR3 has 17 residues. CDR3 sequence reads: CASSQAYTGTPYYEQYF. DNA of the CDR3: TGTGCCAGCAGCCAGGCTTACACCGGGACACCCTACTACGAGCAGTACTTC.

This clonotype was counted only a few times. The chain employs TRBV7-8 and TRBJ2-7, with D maybe TRBD1 (6 bases). This CDR3 has 15 amino acids. Trimming removed 0 bases from V and 2 bases from J, with 11 bases in between. CDR1 and CDR2 (germline): SGHVS, FQNEAQ. The CDR3 DNA reads TGTGCCAGCAGCTTAGCGCAACAGGGACCCTACGAGCAGTACTTC. This codes for CASSLAQQGPYEQYF.

The chain joins TRBV29-1 to TRBJ2-7, with 7 bases aligning to TRBD2. Germline V lookup: CDR1 SQVTM, CDR2 ANQGSEA. With V trimmed by 7 bases and J by 3 bases, 9 bases remained unmatched. The CDR3 loop spans 13 amino acids. The CDR3 DNA is TGCAGCGCTGCAGGGAGGGTTGACTACGAGCAGTACTTC. Its protein product is CSAAGRVDYEQYF.

The chain joins TRBV9 to TRBJ2-7; tentative D call: TRBD1 (6 bases). The CDR3 runs to 14 residues. Germline assignment: CDR1 SGDLS and CDR2 YYNGEE. The germline V and J ends were trimmed by 0 bases and 6 bases, with 13 bases remaining between them. CDR3 sequence: CASSVGLQGTEQYF. CDR3 DNA: TGTGCCAGCAGCGTAGGATTACAGGGCACCGAGCAGTACTTC.

CDR3 loop: CSVRIYRLSAEQFF. The CDR3 region has the DNA TGCAGCGTTCGAATCTACAGGCTAAGTGCTGAGCAGTTCTTC. The chain couples TRBV29-1 to TRBJ2-1, with D possibly being TRBD1 (5 bases). Germline CDR1 and CDR2: SQVTM and ANQGSEA. The CDR3 loop spans 14 amino acids. V dropped 5 bases and J dropped 9 bases, with 20 bases sitting between them.

This clonotype was detected only a few times. The chain links TRBV27 to TRBJ2-3; 14 nucleotides agree with TRBD2. Germline CDR1 reads MNHEY; CDR2 reads SMNVEV (reference sequence). J gave up 2 bases and V 6 bases, and 7 bases lay outside the gene matches. CDR3 length: 17 amino acids. The chain's CDR3 is CASSRGTSGGYTDTQYF. CDR3 nucleotide sequence: TGTGCCAGCAGCCGCGGGACTAGCGGGGGTTACACAGATACGCAGTATTTT.

The chain is built from TRBV20-1 and TRBJ2-4; possibly TRBD1 or TRBD2 for D (6 bases each). The V gene lost 6 bases and the J gene lost 6 bases, with 21 bases spanning the gap. This CDR3 contains 15 residues. Germline CDR1 DFQATT, CDR2 SNEGSKA (reference sequence). The CDR3 DNA reads TGCAGTGCCCGACTTGGAGGGGGAGCCGGAAACATTCAGTACTTC. Its protein product is CSARLGGGAGNIQYF.

In its sample, this clonotype was seen a few times. The chain's CDR3 is CASSLVLGPTGSYEQYF. The CDR3 coding sequence is TGTGCCAGCAGCTTAGTTCTTGGGCCGACAGGTTCCTACGAGCAGTACTTC. The gene calls are TRBV7-9 and TRBJ2-7; perhaps TRBD1 as D (6 bases). The CDR3 contains 17 residues. V was clipped by 1 base and J by 1 base, with 17 bases between them. Germline CDR1 SEHNR, CDR2 FQNEAQ (reference sequence). The full variable domain, in which reference TRBV7-9 and TRBJ2-7 provide the parts outside the CDR3, is DTGVSQNPRHKITKRGQNVTFRCDPISEHNRLYWYRQTLGQGPEFLTYFQNEAQLEKSRLLSDRFSAERPKGSFSTLEIQRTEQGDSAMYLCASSLVLGPTGSYEQYFGPGTRLTVT.

The chain employs TRBV28 and TRBJ2-4, with 12 bases aligning to TRBD1. The J call may be faulty, since TRBJ2-7 better matches the DNA end. Germline CDR1 and CDR2: MDHEN and SYDVKM. The CDR3 is 16 amino acids. The CDR3 loop is CASSTPGQGAHYEQYF. In nucleotides, the CDR3 is TGTGCCAGCAGTACCCCGGGACAGGGGGCGCACTACGAGCAGTACTTC.

The genes are TRBV18 and TRBJ2-1; the D gene is possibly TRBD2 (5 bases). CDR1 and CDR2 from the germline V gene are KGHSH and LQKENI. The ends were cut back, 0 bases at V and 8 bases at J, with 11 bases in the middle. CDR3 size: 14 residues. CDR3 residues: CASSPPRGFDEQFF. The CDR3 DNA reads TGTGCCAGCTCACCACCGAGAGGGTTTGATGAGCAGTTCTTC. The full variable domain, in which reference TRBV18 and TRBJ2-1 provide the parts outside the CDR3, is NAGVMQNPRHLVRRRGQEARLRCSPMKGHSHVYWYRQLPEEGLKFMVYLQKENIIDESGMPKERFSAEFPKEGPSILRIQQVVRGDSAAYFCASSPPRGFDEQFFGPGTRLTVL.

The chain couples TRBV23-1 to TRBJ2-7, with D maybe TRBD1 (6 bases). TRBV23-1 is noted as an ORF with a role that remains uncertain. This CDR3 has 20 residues. Trimming cost V 4 bases and J 2 bases, with 30 bases left between them. The CDR3 here is CASSPRIRGRGLSRTYEQYF. In DNA, the CDR3 is TGCGCCAGCAGTCCACGAATCAGGGGACGCGGGCTTTCTCGAACCTACGAGCAGTACTTC.

The chain has TRBV7-2 and TRBJ2-7, with 15 bases identical to TRBD2. The V segment lost 6 bases and the J segment 7 bases; nucleotides outside the gene matches: 19. The germline CDR1 and CDR2 sequences are SGHTA and FQGNSA. The CDR3 sequence is 19 residues long. Here the CDR3 reads CASSWTSGRAKWSYNEQYF. The DNA of the CDR3 is TGTGCCAGCAGTTGGACTAGCGGGAGGGCCAAATGGTCCTACAATGAGCAGTACTTC.

The CDR3 DNA reads TGTGCCAGCAGCCACCAACAGGGGGCAAGGATTCAGTACTTC. It yields the protein CASSHQQGARIQYF. The rearrangement joins TRBV3-1 to TRBJ2-4, with 9 bases identical to TRBD1. Trimming removed 3 bases from V and 10 bases from J; junction bases left unmatched: 7. The germline V gene has CDR1 LGHDT and CDR2 YNNKEL (reference sequence). The CDR3 runs 14 residues.

This clonotype was detected only a few times. The V call is TRBV25-1, the J call TRBJ1-2; 9 positions agree with TRBD1. V lost 3 bases, J lost 6 bases, and 8 bases stayed unmatched. In germline, CDR1 is MGHDK, CDR2 SYGVNS. This CDR3 contains 15 residues. DNA of the CDR3: TGTGCCAGCAGTGACGGGGACAGGGCACTTGATGGCTACACCTTC. Amino acid sequence: CASSDGDRALDGYTF.

Written as DNA, the CDR3 is TGTGCCAGCAGCGTAGAAGGACAAGCTAAAAACATTCAGTACTTC. Translating it yields CASSVEGQAKNIQYF. This sequence joins TRBV9 and TRBJ2-4; D might be TRBD1 (5 bases). CDR1 SGDLS and CDR2 YYNGEE come from the germline V gene. CDR3 size: 15 residues. V was trimmed by 0 bases and J by 4 bases, leaving 11 bases between them.

V usage is TRBV28 and J usage is TRBJ1-5; perhaps TRBD1 as D (6 bases). The CDR3 has 15 residues. CDR1 and CDR2 from the germline V gene are MDHEN and SYDVKM. Trimming stripped 6 bases from V and 2 bases from J, with 14 bases between. The CDR3: CASRAQQGGNQPQHF. The CDR3 DNA reads as TGTGCCAGCAGGGCCCAACAGGGAGGCAATCAGCCCCAGCATTTT.

The chain uses TRBV18 and TRBJ2-6; D is unresolved. Trimming shortened V by 3 bases and J by 0 bases, and 6 bases separated the two germline ends. The CDR3 has 15 residues. Per the germline V gene, CDR1 is KGHSH and CDR2 is LQKENI. The CDR3 loop is CASSPVISGANVLTF. CDR3 coding DNA: TGTGCCAGCTCACCGGTCATCTCTGGGGCCAACGTCCTGACTTTC. Together with reference TRBV18 and TRBJ2-6, the CDR3 gives the full variable domain: NAGVMQNPRHLVRRRGQEARLRCSPMKGHSHVYWYRQLPEEGLKFMVYLQKENIIDESGMPKERFSAEFPKEGPSILRIQQVVRGDSAAYFCASSPVISGANVLTFGAGSRLTVL.

Only a few counts were recorded for this clonotype. This chain uses TRBV7-2 with TRBJ1-2; D is undetermined. CDR1 and CDR2 (germline): SGHTA, FQGNSA. The CDR3 totals 17 residues. The V gene lost 6 bases and the J gene lost 3 bases, with 23 bases spanning the gap. CDR3 nucleotide sequence: TGTGCCAGCAGGCCTCTGGGTACGACGTCAGGATACTATGGCTACACCTTC. As protein: CASRPLGTTSGYYGYTF. The variable domain in full, completed from reference TRBV7-2 and TRBJ1-2, reads GAGVSQSPSNKVTEKGKDVELRCDPISGHTALYWYRQSLGQGLEFLIYFQGNSAPDKSGLPSDRFSAERTGGSVSTLTIQRTQQEDSAVYLCASRPLGTTSGYYGYTFGSGTRLTVV.

This clonotype was detected many times. V and J are TRBV29-1 and TRBJ2-7; perhaps TRBD2 as D (5 bases). The CDR3 has 13 amino acids. Germline CDR1 SQVTM, CDR2 ANQGSEA. The V gene lost 3 bases and the J gene lost 2 bases, with 11 bases spanning the gap. In DNA form, the CDR3 reads TGCAGCGTTGATGGGCAGGAGGCCTACGAGCAGTACTTC. Amino acids: CSVDGQEAYEQYF.

This clonotype came up a few times. The chain recombines TRBV3-1 with TRBJ2-7, with D perhaps TRBD1 (5 bases). CDR1 is LGHDT and CDR2 is YNNKEL in the germline V gene (reference sequence). Trimming left V 0 bases short and J 2 bases short, with 8 bases between. The CDR3 spans 14 residues. The CDR3 protein is CASSQDQDTYEQYF. The DNA of the CDR3 is TGTGCCAGCAGCCAAGATCAGGACACCTACGAGCAGTACTTC.

The V call is TRBV29-1, the J call TRBJ2-3, with 10 bases lining up with TRBD2. Germline V gene sequence: CDR1 SQVTM, CDR2 ANQGSEA. V trimming: 0 bases; J trimming: 5 bases; junction bases outside the gene matches: 5. CDR3 length: 15 amino acids. The CDR3, as DNA: TGCAGCGTTGAAGATGATCTAGCGGGAGTAGATACGCAGTATTTT. Translating gives CSVEDDLAGVDTQYF.

This clonotype was detected a few times. This chain connects TRBV4-2 to TRBJ2-3; 7 bases are shared with TRBD1. This CDR3 is built from 14 residues. The J segment lost 5 bases and the V segment lost 1 base, leaving 3 bases of the junction unmatched. Looked up from germline, CDR1 is LGHNA and CDR2 is YNFKEQ. DNA for the CDR3: TGTGCCAGCAGCCAAGCACAGGGGAAAGATACGCAGTATTTT. It yields the protein CASSQAQGKDTQYF.